This section outlines one T cell receptor (beta chain) sequence together with its context. The antigen is not known. The CDR3 totals 14 residues. Deletions cut 0 bases from V and 8 bases from J, with 11 bases between. CDR1 is MGHRA and CDR2 is YSYEKL in the germline V gene. The data are from a study of shared clonotypes between healthy human individuals. Whole-study findings and limits: Large depth notwithstanding, sorted-subset sequencing proved incomplete by rarefaction. Read depth was anticipated to influence clonotype sharing among donors. Around 5% was the fraction of naive CD4 clonotypes found shared across four donors.

The repertoire was sequenced with immunoSEQ multiplex PCR; TCRdb's copy has only in-frame clones and lacks some. This sample yields 1,400,000 or so clones, of which approximately 98.5% are seen a single time; 0.36% belongs to the top ten. V and J are TRBV4-1 and TRBJ2-1; D remains unclear. This clonotype originated in a man aged 25-40 years in good health. The material sequenced was naive CD4+ T cells sorted from blood. Subset meaning: CD45RA+ positively selected. CDR3 DNA sequence: TGCGCCAGCAGCCAAGATCCAAGAGGCGATGAGCAGTTCTTC. This codes for CASSQDPRGDEQFF.